Listed here are 20 T cell receptor beta chains from one sample, sequenced in a study of breast tumors, draining lymph nodes, adjacent tissues. One entry per CDR3 protein, called by TCRdb with MiXCR from the multiplex PCR reads. The top ten hold over 7.5% of the sample, which has 66,000 or so distinct CDR3 sequences, about 40% seen once. Sequences were obtained from breast tumor tissue. The receptors originated from a female donor with breast cancer. Some clones in this sample may be carry-over from other donors' samples.

At least ten counts were recorded for this clonotype. V and J are TRBV7-9 and TRBJ2-5, with unresolved D. V was shortened by 1 base and J by 3 bases, with 3 bases between the two germline ends. CDR3 length: 12 amino acids. The germline CDR1 and CDR2 sequences are SEHNR and FQNEAQ (reference sequence). This CDR3 is CASSLGEETQYF. The CDR3, as DNA: TGTGCCAGCAGCTTAGGGGAAGAGACCCAGTACTTC.

This clonotype was found many times. The chain combines TRBV20-1 with TRBJ1-5, with no clear D. Germline V CDR1 and CDR2: DFQATT, SNEGSKA (reference sequence). This CDR3 region has 14 residues. The V end lost 3 bases, the J end lost 1 base, and 10 bases lay between the germline ends. The CDR3 reads CSASVFGSNQPQHF. The CDR3 DNA follows: TGCAGTGCTAGTGTCTTTGGAAGCAATCAGCCCCAGCATTTT.

This clonotype occurred a few times. A read error may explain this, as a much larger clone is one base away. This chain uses TRBV20-1 with TRBJ2-7, with TRBD2 as a possible D gene (5 bases). V was clipped by 5 bases and J by 6 bases, with 20 bases between them. Germline CDR1 and CDR2: DFQATT and SNEGSKA (reference sequence). The CDR3 runs 14 residues. The CDR3 spells CSASLALAPSEQYF. CDR3 nucleotide sequence: TGCAGTGCTTCCCTGGCCCTAGCCCCATCCGAGCAGTACTTC.

Ten or more counts support this clonotype. The chain recombines TRBV12-3 or TRBV12-4 with TRBJ1-2; D unclear. The CDR3 is 15 residues long. V lost 6 bases to trimming and J lost 1 base, with 15 bases between them. CDR3 bases: TGTGCCAGCAGCAACAGTGAGCAGCTTAACTATGGCTACACCTTC. Translation: CASSNSEQLNYGYTF.

Comment on this clonotype: Because the CDR3's place on the DNA is in doubt, the DNA is left out and the CDR3 is given as listed by TCRdb. The chain couples TRBV19 to TRBJ1-3. The CDR3 has 20 amino acids, counting both end residues. Germline loops: CDR1 LNHDA, CDR2 SQIVND (reference sequence). CDR3 residues: CASSIRAGTEAFFGQGTIYF.

Note on this clonotype: Germline is not matched at one junction end, which may reflect a read error. The chain has TRBV9 and TRBJ2-2; the D gene is possibly TRBD1 (5 bases). In germline, CDR1 is SGDLS, CDR2 YYNGEE. The CDR3 is 16 residues long. CDR3 in amino acids: CASGVVRGANTGELFF. The DNA for the CDR3 is TGTGCCAGCGGCGTAGTTAGGGGCGCGAACACCGGGGAGCTGTTTTTT.

The chain employs TRBV19 and TRBJ2-3, with TRBD1 matching 8 bases. Germline V CDR1 and CDR2: LNHDA, SQIVND (reference sequence). The CDR3 spans 16 residues. V shed 9 bases and J 2 bases; nucleotides not matched to a gene: 13. The CDR3 reads CASYRPGQANTDTQYF. CDR3 DNA sequence: TGTGCCAGCTATCGACCGGGACAGGCGAACACAGATACGCAGTATTTT.

This rearrangement joins TRBV7-8 to TRBJ1-5; D is perhaps TRBD1 (5 bases). Trimming stripped 5 bases from V and 14 bases from J, with 16 bases between. Germline V gene sequence: CDR1 SGHVS, CDR2 FQNEAQ. The CDR3 totals 12 residues. The CDR3 here is CASSLRDSLKHF. The CDR3 region has the DNA TGTGCCAGCAGCCTCCGGGACTCGCTCAAGCATTTT. Together with reference TRBV7-8 and TRBJ1-5, the CDR3 gives the full variable domain: GAGVSQSPRYKVAKRGQDVALRCDPISGHVSLFWYQQALGQGPEFLTYFQNEAQLDKSGLPSDRFFAERPEGSVSTLKIQRTQQEDSAVYLCASSLRDSLKHFGDGTRLSIL.

This clonotype was counted at least ten times. This chain joins TRBV9 and TRBJ2-7; possible D gene TRBD2, 5 bases. There are 16 residues in the CDR3. Trimming cost V 0 bases and J 3 bases, with 16 bases left between them. Germline V lookup: CDR1 SGDLS, CDR2 YYNGEE. Here the CDR3 reads CASSVGEAVNFYEQYF. DNA of the CDR3: TGTGCCAGCAGCGTAGGTGAAGCGGTTAACTTCTACGAGCAGTACTTC. Filled out from reference TRBV9 and TRBJ2-7, the complete variable domain reads DSGVTQTPKHLITATGQRVTLRCSPRSGDLSVYWYQQSLDQGLQFLIQYYNGEERAKGNILERFSAQQFPDLHSELNLSSLELGDSALYFCASSVGEAVNFYEQYFGPGTRLTVT.

This clonotype was observed a handful of times. A much bigger clone sits one base away, suggesting this may be a read error. This chain links TRBV12-3 or TRBV12-4 with TRBJ2-1; 10 nucleotides agree with TRBD1. There are 18 residues in the CDR3. This CDR3 is CASTPGTGVFSSNNEQFF. The CDR3 bases are TGTGCCAGCACCCCCGGGACAGGGGTTTTTAGCTCCAACAATGAGCAGTTCTTC.

This sequence joins TRBV7-9 and TRBJ1-2, with 12 bases that match TRBD1. V was clipped by 11 bases and J by 10 bases; unmatched bases: 20. CDR1 is SEHNR, CDR2 FQNEAQ, per germline (reference sequence). The CDR3 is 16 amino acids. This CDR3 is CAGTGTGGALWGPYTF. The CDR3 nucleotides read TGTGCCGGGACCGGGACAGGGGGCGCTCTCTGGGGCCCCTACACCTTC. Full variable domain (remainder filled in from reference TRBV7-9 and TRBJ1-2): DTGVSQNPRHKITKRGQNVTFRCDPISEHNRLYWYRQTLGQGPEFLTYFQNEAQLEKSRLLSDRFSAERPKGSFSTLEIQRTEQGDSAMYLCAGTGTGGALWGPYTFGSGTRLTVV.

This clonotype was observed at least ten times. J is TRBJ1-5 and V is TRBV28; D might be TRBD1 (5 bases). In germline, CDR1 is MDHEN, CDR2 SYDVKM. V was shortened by 3 bases and J by 9 bases, with 15 bases between the two germline ends. The CDR3 has 14 residues. The CDR3 sequence is CASSLGEGQGPQHF. The CDR3 coding sequence is TGTGCCAGCAGTTTGGGTGAGGGCCAGGGGCCCCAGCATTTT.

With respect to this clonotype: The limits of the CDR3 on the DNA are not certain, so only TCRdb's listed CDR3 is given. The rearrangement joins TRBV7-7 to TRBJ2-5. A total of 17 residues make up the CDR3, ends included. Germline V gives CDR1 SSHAT, CDR2 FNYEAQ (reference sequence). The CDR3 spells CASSIYLCSAKQETQYF.

The CDR3 protein is CSTKHQDRVSSYNSPLHF. In DNA, the CDR3 is TGCAGTACTAAACACCAGGACAGGGTTAGCTCCTATAATTCACCCCTCCACTTT. The chain employs TRBV20-1 and TRBJ1-6, with 8 bases lining up with TRBD1. Trimming took 8 bases from V and 0 from J; bases not matched to a gene: 15. Germline V gene data show CDR1 as DFQATT and CDR2 as SNEGSKA (reference sequence). This CDR3 contains 18 residues.

Many counts were recorded for this clonotype. This may stem from a read error, because a much larger clone lies one nucleotide away. This chain joins TRBV6-1 and TRBJ1-6, with TRBD1 matching 7 bases. With 8 bases clipped from V and 10 bases from J, the junction kept 11 bases outside the gene matches. Germline V gene sequence: CDR1 MNHNS, CDR2 SASEGT. The CDR3 has 14 residues. This CDR3 reads CASGPTGLQSPLHF. In DNA, the CDR3 is TGTGCCAGCGGACCGACAGGGTTACAATCACCCCTCCACTTT.

A single count supports this clonotype. One junction end does not reproduce the germline sequence, and a read error may be involved. The V gene is TRBV6-6, the J gene TRBJ2-2; TRBD1 matches 10 bases. The CDR3 covers 8 residues. From germline, CDR1 is MNHNY and CDR2 SVGAGI (reference sequence). The CDR3 DNA follows: TGTGCCAGCCTGGGACAGGGGTTT. This codes for CASLGQGF.

On this clonotype itself: A much larger clone sits a single nucleotide away, making a read error possible. V and J are TRBV6-6 and TRBJ2-7; 7 nucleotides agree with TRBD1. The CDR3 extends over 15 amino acids. CDR1 MNHNY and CDR2 SVGAGI come from the germline V gene (reference sequence). V shed 5 bases, J shed 2 bases, and the junction held 9 bases outside the gene matches. The CDR3 DNA reads TGTGCCAGCAGTCACACGGGACAGACTGCCTACGAGCAGTACTTC. This sequence encodes CASSHTGQTAYEQYF.

At least ten counts were recorded for this clonotype. The gene calls are TRBV20-1 and TRBJ2-1; tentatively, D is TRBD2 (6 bases). Per germline, CDR1 DFQATT and CDR2 SNEGSKA (reference sequence). There are 14 residues in the CDR3. Trimming removed 6 bases at V and 7 bases at J, with 19 bases between. The CDR3 reads CSATIWGVGNEQFF. The CDR3, as DNA: TGCAGTGCCACAATCTGGGGGGTTGGGAATGAGCAGTTCTTC.

This clonotype was found many times. The chain uses TRBV6-5 and TRBJ1-2; no definite D call. The V gene's germline CDR1 is MNHEY and CDR2 SVGAGI. V lost 6 bases, J lost 5 bases, and 16 bases lay in between. CDR3 length equals 14 residues. This CDR3 is CASRPSGSIYGYTF. The CDR3 nucleotides are TGTGCCAGCAGACCATCGGGGAGTATTTATGGCTACACCTTC.

At least ten counts were recorded for this clonotype. A much bigger clone sits one base away, suggesting this may be a read error. The chain recombines TRBV9 with TRBJ1-2; 8 bases map to TRBD1. Germline CDR1 and CDR2: SGDLS and YYNGEE. The CDR3 length is 15 residues. DNA of the CDR3: TGTGCCAGCAGCGTAGCATCGACAGGGGAGGCTGGCTCCGCCTTC. Its protein is CASSVASTGEAGSAF. Variable domain in full (rest from reference TRBV9 and TRBJ1-2): DSGVTQTPKHLITATGQRVTLRCSPRSGDLSVYWYQQSLDQGLQFLIQYYNGEERAKGNILERFSAQQFPDLHSELNLSSLELGDSALYFCASSVASTGEAGSAFGSGTRLTVV.